This T cell receptor (beta chain) is drawn from a study of T cells after yellow fever vaccination. Trimming cost V 4 bases and J 2 bases; bases outside gene matches: 6. This CDR3 has 15 amino acids. In its sample, this clonotype was seen a few times. UMIs were added to TCR cDNA along with a universal primer site when it was made by 5'RACE template switching. MiXCR, run by TCRdb on the 5' RACE reads, gives a single entry per CDR3 protein. The repertoire holds 60,000 to 85,000 distinct CDR3 sequences, approximately 6.5% seen once, with roughly 35% in the top ten. The chain has TRBV12-3 or TRBV12-4 and TRBJ2-5; 8 bases align to TRBD2. The origin of this receptor is a man aged 18 to 29 who received the YFV17D yellow fever vaccine. Sequenced material: CD8+ T cells sorted from PBMCs, taken less than 6 days after the first yellow fever vaccination. DNA of the CDR3: TGTGCCAGCAGTTCCGGGACTAGTCAACAAGAGACCCAGTACTTC. Translating it yields CASSSGTSQQETQYF.